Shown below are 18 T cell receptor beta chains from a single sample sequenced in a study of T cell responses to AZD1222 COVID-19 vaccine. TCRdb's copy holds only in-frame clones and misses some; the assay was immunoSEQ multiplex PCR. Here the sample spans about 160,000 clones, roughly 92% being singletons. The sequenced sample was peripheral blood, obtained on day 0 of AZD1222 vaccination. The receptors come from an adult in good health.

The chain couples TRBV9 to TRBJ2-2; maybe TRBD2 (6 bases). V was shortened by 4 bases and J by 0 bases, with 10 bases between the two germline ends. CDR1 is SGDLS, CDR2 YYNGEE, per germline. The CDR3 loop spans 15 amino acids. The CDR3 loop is CASSRAGSNTGELFF. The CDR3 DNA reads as TGTGCCAGCAGCAGGGCGGGGTCGAACACCGGGGAGCTGTTTTTT.

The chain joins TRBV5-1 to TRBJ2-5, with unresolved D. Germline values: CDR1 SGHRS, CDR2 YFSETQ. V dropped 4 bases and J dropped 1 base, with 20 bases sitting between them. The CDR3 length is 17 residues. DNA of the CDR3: TGCGCCAGCAGCCGACATATCATATATGACGGCCAAGAGACCCAGTACTTC. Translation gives CASSRHIIYDGQETQYF.

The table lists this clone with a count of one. The CDR3 sequence is CASSLGQGAPGNTIYF. CDR3 in DNA: TGTGCCAGCAGCCTGGGACAGGGGGCGCCTGGAAACACCATATATTTT. This chain uses TRBV3-1 (or the pseudogene TRBV3-2) with TRBJ1-3, with 12 nucleotides matching TRBD1. The CDR3 is 16 residues long. V was clipped by 4 bases and J by 2 bases; unmatched bases: 3. Per germline, CDR1 LGHDT and CDR2 YNNKEL (reference sequence).

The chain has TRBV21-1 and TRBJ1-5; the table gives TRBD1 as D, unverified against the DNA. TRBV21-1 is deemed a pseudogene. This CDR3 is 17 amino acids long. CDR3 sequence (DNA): TGTGCCAGCAGCATCCGAACGCCGGGACAGAAGAATCAGCCCCAGCATTTT. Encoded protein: CASSIRTPGQKNQPQHF.

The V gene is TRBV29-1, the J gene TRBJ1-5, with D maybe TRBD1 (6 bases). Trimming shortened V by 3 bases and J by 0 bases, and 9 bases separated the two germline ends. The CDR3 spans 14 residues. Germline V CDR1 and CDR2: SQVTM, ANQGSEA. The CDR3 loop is CSVEGAGSNQPQHF. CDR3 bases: TGCAGCGTTGAGGGGGCTGGTAGCAATCAGCCCCAGCATTTT.

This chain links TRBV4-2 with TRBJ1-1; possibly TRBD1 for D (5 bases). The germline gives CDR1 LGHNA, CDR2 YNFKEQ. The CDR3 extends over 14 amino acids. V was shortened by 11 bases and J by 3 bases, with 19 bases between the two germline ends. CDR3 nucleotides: TGTGCCTACTGGTCGGGGGAGAGGCACACTGAAGCTTTCTTT. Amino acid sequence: CAYWSGERHTEAFF.

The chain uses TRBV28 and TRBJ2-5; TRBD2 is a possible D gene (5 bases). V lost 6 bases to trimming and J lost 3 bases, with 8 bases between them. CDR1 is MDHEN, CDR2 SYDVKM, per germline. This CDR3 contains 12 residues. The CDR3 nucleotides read TGTGCCAGCAGCTCGGGGAAAGAGACCCAGTACTTC. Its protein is CASSSGKETQYF. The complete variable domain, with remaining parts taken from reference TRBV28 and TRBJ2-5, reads DVKVTQSSRYLVKRTGEKVFLECVQDMDHENMFWYRQDPGLGLRLIYFSYDVKMKEKGDIPEGYSVSREKKERFSLILESASTNQTSMYLCASSSGKETQYFGPGTRLLVL.

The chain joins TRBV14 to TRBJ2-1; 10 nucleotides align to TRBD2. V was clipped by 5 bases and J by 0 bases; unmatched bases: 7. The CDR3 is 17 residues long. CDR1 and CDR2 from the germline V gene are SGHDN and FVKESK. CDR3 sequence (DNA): TGTGCCAGCAGCTTTTGGACTAGCGGAAGCTCCTACAATGAGCAGTTCTTC. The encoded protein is CASSFWTSGSSYNEQFF.

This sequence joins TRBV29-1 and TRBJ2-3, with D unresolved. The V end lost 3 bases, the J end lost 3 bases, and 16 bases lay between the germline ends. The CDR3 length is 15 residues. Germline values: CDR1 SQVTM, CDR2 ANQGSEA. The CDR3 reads CSVDTAGLETDTQYF. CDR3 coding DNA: TGCAGCGTTGATACCGCCGGGTTGGAAACAGATACGCAGTATTTT.

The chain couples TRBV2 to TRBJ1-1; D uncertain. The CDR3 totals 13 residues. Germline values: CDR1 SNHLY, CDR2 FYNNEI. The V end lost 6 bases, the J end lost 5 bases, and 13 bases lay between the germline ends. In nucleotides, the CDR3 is TGTGCCAGCAGCCGAAGTTCATCGACTGAAGCTTTCTTT. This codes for CASSRSSSTEAFF.

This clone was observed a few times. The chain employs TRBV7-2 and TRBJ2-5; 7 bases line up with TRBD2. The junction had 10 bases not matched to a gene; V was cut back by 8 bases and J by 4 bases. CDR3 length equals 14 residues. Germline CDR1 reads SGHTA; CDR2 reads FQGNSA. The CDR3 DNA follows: TGTGCCAGCGGCCGCTTTGGGGGGGGAGAGACCCAGTACTTC. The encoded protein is CASGRFGGGETQYF.

Here the CDR3 reads CASSYGGSGNTIYF. The DNA of the CDR3 is TGTGCCAGCAGTTACGGGGGGTCTGGAAACACCATATATTTT. V is TRBV6-5 and J is TRBJ1-3, with D possibly being TRBD1 (5 bases). CDR1 and CDR2 from the germline V gene are MNHEY and SVGAGI. V lost 2 bases and J lost 1, with 6 bases in between. This CDR3 region has 14 residues.

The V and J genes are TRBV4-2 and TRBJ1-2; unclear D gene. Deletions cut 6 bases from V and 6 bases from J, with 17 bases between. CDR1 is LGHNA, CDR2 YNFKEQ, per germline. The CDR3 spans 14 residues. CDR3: CASRSPGEGDGYTF. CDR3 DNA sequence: TGTGCCAGCAGGTCACCCGGGGAGGGTGATGGCTACACCTTC.

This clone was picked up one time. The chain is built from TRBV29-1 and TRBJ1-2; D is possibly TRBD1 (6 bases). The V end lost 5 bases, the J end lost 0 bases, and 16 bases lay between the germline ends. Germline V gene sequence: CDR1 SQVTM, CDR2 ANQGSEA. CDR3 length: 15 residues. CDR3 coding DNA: TGCAGCGTTAAAGGGGTAGGGGGGTCTAACTATGGCTACACCTTC. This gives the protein CSVKGVGGSNYGYTF.

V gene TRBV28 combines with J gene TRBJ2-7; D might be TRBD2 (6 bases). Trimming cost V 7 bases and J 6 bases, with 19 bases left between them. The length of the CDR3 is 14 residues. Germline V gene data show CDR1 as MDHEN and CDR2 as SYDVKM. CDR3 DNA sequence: TGTGCCAGCAATAAGAGGGCGGGGTCGGCCGAGCAGTACGTC. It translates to CASNKRAGSAEQYV.

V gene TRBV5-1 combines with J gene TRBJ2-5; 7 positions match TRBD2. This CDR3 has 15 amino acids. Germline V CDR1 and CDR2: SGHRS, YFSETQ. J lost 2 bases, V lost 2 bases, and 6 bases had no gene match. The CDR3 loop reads CASSFTVGGQETQYF. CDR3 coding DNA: TGCGCCAGCAGCTTCACGGTGGGGGGGCAAGAGACCCAGTACTTC. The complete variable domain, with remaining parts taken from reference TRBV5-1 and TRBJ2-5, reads KAGVTQTPRYLIKTRGQQVTLSCSPISGHRSVSWYQQTPGQGLQFLFEYFSETQRNKGNFPGRFSGRQFSNSRSEMNVSTLELGDSALYLCASSFTVGGQETQYFGPGTRLLVL.

The CDR3 loop is CASVRQGDQPQHF. CDR3 in DNA: TGTGCCAGCGTCCGACAGGGGGATCAGCCCCAGCATTTT. The V gene is TRBV6-5, the J gene TRBJ1-5; TRBD1 matches at 9 bases. Germline CDR1 reads MNHEY; CDR2 reads SVGAGI. The CDR3 runs 13 residues. The V gene end was trimmed by 8 bases and the J gene end by 5 bases; junction bases not matched to a gene: 4.

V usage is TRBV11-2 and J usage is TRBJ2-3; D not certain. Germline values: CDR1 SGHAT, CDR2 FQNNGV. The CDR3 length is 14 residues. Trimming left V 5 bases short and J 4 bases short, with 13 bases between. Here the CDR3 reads CASSLGAFSDTQYF. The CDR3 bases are TGTGCCAGCAGCCTGGGTGCGTTTTCAGATACGCAGTATTTT.